This T cell receptor beta chain was captured in a study of response to subunit inactivated influenza vaccine (dated by TCRdb to 2016 to 2019). As for the study more broadly: To follow how T cells responded to a trivalent subunit inactivated influenza vaccine, the researchers relied on deep quantitative profiling of the T cell receptor repertoire.

The paper as a whole reports these results and caveats: It was suggested by the authors that each seasonal influenza vaccination may recruit only a limited number of new T cells.

CDR1 DFQATT and CDR2 SNEGSKA were looked up in the germline V gene (reference sequence). V is reduced by 2 bases and J by 9 bases, leaving a spacing of 14 bases between them. From the cysteine up to the phenylalanine, the CDR3 has a length of 12 residues. Only the CDR3 region is kept as DNA, spanning 36 bases read in frame from base 1. Libraries were built with RT-PCR. The sequencer was an Illumina HiSeq 2500. Using fastp at Q25 and MiXCR, TCRdb reprocessed the public reads and kept productive beta chains. Every distinct CDR3 protein forms one entry, paired with its most common genes and DNA. The sample table lists roughly 630,000 distinct CDR3 sequences, less than 15% of them with a count of one. 7.6% of the sample goes to the ten largest clones. The sample holds a few counts of this clonotype. What antigen it recognizes has not been identified. The sample holds no much larger clone one base away, and base qualities are not on file.

Sequences were derived from PBMCs from blood, sampled 14 to 15 days before vaccination. The source is a man aged 50-60 years who received an inactivated influenza vaccine. Donor details come from another sample of the same person, matched by shared clones. The chain is encoded by TRBV20-1 joined to TRBJ2-7; D gene: possibly TRBD2, on 6 matching bases. The nucleotide sequence is given as TGCAGTGCTAGATTCAGACTGGAGGGGCAGTACTTC. Its translation is CSARFRLEGQYF.